This TCR beta chain originates from a study of beta chain features in type 1 diabetes. cDNA synthesis used the whole RNA isolate, giving expressed TCRB sequences. About 3.7 million reads on average were seen across naive, central memory and regulatory T cell samples. The method was immunoSEQ multiplex PCR; TCRdb's version includes in-frame clones alone and lacks a portion of them. The sample lists fewer than 550,000 clones; about an eighth were seen once. In this sample, this clone turned up a few times. Trimming took off 0 bases at V and 3 bases at J, with 6 bases between the two ends. The CDR3 totals 14 residues. The germline CDR1 and CDR2 sequences are SGHVS and FQNEAQ.

The sequence derives from a woman under 30 in good health. Sequences were obtained from naive CD4+ T cells from blood. V usage is TRBV7-8 and J usage is TRBJ2-1; the D is unclear. CDR3 protein: CASSLALIYNEQFF. The CDR3 DNA sequence: TGTGCCAGCAGCTTAGCCCTCATCTACAATGAGCAGTTCTTC.